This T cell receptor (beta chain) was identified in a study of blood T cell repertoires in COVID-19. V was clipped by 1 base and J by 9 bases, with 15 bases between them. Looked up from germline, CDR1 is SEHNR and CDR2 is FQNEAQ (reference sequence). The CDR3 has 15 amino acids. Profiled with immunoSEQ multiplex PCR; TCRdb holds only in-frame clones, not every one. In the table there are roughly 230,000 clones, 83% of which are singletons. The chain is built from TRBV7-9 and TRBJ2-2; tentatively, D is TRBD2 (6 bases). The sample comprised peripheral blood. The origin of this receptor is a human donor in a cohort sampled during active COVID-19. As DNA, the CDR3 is TGTGCCAGCAGCTTAGAAACGGGAGTATTCCGGGAGCTGTTTTTT. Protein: CASSLETGVFRELFF.